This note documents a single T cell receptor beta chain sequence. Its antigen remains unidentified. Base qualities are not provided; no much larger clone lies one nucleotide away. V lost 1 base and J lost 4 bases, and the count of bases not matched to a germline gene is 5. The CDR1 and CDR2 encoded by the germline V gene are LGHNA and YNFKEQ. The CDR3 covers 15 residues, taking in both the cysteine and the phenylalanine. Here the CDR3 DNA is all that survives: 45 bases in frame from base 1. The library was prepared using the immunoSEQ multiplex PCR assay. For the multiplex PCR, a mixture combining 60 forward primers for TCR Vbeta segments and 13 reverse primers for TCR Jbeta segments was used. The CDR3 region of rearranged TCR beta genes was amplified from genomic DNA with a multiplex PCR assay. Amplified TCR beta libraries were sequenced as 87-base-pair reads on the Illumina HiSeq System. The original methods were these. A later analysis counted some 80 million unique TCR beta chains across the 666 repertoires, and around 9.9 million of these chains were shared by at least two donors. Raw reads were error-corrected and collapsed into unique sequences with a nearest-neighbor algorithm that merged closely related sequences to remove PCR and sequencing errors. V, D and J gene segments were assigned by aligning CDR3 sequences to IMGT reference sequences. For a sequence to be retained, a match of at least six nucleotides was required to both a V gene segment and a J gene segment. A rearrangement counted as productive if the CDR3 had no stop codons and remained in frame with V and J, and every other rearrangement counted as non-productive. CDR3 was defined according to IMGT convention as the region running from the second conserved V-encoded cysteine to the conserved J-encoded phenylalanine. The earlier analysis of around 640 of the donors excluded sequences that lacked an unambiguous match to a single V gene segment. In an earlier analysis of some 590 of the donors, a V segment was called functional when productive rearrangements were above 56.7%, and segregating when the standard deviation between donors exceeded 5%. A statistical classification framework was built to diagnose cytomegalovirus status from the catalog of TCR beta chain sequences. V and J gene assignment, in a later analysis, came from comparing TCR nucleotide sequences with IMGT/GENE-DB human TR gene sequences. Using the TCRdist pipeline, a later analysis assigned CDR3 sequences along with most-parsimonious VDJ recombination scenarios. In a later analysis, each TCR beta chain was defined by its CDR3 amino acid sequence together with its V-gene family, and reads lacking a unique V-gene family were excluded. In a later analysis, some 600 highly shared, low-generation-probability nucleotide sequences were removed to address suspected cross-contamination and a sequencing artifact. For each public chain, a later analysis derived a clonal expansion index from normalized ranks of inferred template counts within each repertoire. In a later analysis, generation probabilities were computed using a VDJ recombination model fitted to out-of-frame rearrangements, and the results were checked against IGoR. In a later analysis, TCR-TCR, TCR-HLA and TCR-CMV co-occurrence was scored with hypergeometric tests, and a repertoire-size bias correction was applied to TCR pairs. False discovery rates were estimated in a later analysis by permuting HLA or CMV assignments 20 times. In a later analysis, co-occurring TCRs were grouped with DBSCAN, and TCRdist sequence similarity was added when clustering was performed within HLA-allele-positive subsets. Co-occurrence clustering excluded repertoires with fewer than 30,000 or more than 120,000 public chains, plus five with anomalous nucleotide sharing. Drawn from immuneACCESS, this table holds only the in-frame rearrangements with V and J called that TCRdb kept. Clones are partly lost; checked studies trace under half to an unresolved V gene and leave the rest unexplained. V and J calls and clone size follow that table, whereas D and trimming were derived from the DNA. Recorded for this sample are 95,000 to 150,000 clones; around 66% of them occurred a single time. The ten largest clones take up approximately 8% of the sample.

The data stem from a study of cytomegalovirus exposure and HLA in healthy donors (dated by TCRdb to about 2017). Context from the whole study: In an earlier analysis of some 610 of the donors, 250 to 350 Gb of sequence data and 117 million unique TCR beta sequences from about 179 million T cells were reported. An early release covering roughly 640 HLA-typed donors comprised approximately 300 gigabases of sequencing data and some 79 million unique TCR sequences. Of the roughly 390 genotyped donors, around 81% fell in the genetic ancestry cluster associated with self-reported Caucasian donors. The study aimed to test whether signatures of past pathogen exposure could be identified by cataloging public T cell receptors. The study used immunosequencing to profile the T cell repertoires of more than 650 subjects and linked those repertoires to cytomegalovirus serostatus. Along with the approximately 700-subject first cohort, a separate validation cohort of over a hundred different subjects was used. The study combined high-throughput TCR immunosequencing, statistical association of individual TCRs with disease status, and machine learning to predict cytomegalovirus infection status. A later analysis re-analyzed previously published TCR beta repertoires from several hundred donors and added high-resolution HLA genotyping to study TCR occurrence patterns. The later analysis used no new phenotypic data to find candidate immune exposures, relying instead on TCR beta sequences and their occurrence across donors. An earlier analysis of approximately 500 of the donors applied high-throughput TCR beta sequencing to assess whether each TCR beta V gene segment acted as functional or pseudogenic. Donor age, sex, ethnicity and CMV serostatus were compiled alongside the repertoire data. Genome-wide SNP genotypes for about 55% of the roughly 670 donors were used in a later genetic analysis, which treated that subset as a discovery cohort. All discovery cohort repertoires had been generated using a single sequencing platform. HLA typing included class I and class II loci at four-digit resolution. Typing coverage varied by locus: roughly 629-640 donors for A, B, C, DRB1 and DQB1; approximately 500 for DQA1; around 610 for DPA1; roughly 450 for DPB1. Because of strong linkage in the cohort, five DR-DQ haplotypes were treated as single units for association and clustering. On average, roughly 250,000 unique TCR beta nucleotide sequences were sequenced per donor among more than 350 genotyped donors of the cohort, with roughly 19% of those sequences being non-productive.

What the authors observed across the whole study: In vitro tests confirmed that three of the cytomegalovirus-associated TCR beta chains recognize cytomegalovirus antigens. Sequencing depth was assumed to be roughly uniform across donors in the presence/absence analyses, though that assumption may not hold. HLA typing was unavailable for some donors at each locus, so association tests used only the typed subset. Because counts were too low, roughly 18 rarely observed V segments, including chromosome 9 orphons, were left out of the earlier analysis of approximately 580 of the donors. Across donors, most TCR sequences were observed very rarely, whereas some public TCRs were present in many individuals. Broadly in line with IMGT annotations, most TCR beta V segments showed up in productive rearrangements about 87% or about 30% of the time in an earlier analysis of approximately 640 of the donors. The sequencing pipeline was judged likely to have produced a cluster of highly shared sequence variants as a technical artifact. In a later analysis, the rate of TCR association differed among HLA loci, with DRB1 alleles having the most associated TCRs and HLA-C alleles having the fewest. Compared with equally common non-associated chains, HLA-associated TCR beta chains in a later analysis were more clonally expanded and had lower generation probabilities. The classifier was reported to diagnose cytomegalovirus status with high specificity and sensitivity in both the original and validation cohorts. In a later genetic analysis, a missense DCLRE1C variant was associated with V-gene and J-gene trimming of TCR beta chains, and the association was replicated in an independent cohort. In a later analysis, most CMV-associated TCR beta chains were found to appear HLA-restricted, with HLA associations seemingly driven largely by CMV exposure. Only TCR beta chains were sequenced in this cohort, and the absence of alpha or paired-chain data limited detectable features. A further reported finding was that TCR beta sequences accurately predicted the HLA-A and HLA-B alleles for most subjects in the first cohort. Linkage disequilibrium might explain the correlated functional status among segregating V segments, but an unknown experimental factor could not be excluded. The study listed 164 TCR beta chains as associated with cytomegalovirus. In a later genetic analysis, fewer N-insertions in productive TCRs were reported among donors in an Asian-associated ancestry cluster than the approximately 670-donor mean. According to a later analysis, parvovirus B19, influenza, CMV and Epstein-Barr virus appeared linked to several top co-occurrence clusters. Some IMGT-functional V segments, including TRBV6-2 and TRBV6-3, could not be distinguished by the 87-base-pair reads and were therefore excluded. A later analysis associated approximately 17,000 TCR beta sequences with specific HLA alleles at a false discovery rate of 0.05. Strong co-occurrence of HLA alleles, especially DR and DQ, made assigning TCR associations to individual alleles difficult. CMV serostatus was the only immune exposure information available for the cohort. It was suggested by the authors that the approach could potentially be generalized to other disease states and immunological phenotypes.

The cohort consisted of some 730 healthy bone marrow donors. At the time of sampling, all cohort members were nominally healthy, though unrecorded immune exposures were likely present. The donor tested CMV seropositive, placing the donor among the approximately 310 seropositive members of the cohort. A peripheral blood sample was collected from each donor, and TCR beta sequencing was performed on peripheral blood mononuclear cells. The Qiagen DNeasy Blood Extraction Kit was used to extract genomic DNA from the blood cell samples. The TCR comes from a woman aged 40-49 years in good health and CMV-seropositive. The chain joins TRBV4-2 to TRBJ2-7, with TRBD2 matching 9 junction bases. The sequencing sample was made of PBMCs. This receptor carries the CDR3 CASSQVLAGEYEQYF. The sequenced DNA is TGTGCCAGCAGCCAAGTTTTAGCGGGGGAGTACGAGCAGTACTTC.